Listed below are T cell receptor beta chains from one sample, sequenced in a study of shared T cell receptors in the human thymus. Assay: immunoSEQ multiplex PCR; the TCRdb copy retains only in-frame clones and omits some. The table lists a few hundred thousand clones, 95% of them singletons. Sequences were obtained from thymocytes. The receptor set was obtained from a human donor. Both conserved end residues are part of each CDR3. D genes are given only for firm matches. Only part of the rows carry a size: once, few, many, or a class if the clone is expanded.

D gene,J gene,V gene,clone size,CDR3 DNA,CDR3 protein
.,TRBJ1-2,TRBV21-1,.,TGTGCCAGCAGCAAAGAGCCCCTCCGACAGGGCGCTAACTATGGCTACACCTTC,CASSKEPLRQGANYGYTF
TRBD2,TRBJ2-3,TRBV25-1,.,TGTGCCAGCACCCGGACTAGCGAGCGCACAGATACGCAGTATTTT,CASTRTSERTDTQYF
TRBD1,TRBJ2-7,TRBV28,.,TGTGCCAGCAGTTCAATACTTCAAGGACAGGCAGTTTACGAGCAGTACTTC,CASSSILQGQAVYEQYF
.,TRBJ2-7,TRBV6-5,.,TGTGCCAGCACCACGGGGGCTAGCGGCTCCTACGAGCAGTACTTC,CASTTGASGSYEQYF
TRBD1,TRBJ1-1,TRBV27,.,TGTGCCAGCAGTTTATTCCCCAGGACAGGATCAGAAGCTTTCTTT,CASSLFPRTGSEAFF
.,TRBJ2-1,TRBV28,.,TGTGCCAGCAGACCCGGGCCCGCATCCTACAATGAGCAGTTCTTC,CASRPGPASYNEQFF
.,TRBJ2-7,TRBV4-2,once,TGTGCCAGCAGCCAATATGCACAGGCCTCCTACGAGCAGTACTTC,CASSQYAQASYEQYF
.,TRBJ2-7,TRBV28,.,TGTGCCAGCAGCCTTACGACAGTTACCTACGAGCAGTACTTC,CASSLTTVTYEQYF
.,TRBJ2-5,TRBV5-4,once,TGTGCCAGCAGCTTGAAGGTCAGCCAAAAATCAGAGACCCAGTACTTC,CASSLKVSQKSETQYF
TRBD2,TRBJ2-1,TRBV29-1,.,TGCAGCGTTGAATGGGGGAGGGCGAAGAACAATGAGCAGTTCTTC,CSVEWGRAKNNEQFF
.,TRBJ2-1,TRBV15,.,TGTGCCACCAGCGAGGATCTAGACAATGAGCAGTTCTTC,CATSEDLDNEQFF
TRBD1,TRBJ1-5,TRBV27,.,TGTGCCAGCAGGGGGAGGGGACAGTATAGCAATCAGCCCCAGCATTTT,CASRGRGQYSNQPQHF
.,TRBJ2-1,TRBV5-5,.,TGTGCCAGCAGCTTGTATAGGTTGGTGGCTGAGCAGTTCTTC,CASSLYRLVAEQFF
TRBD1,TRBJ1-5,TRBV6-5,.,TGTGCCAGCCGGGGGAGGGGGCGAGGCAATCAGCCCCAGCATTTT,CASRGRGRGNQPQHF
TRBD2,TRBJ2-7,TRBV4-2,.,TGTGCCAGCAGCCAGCCCGGTTTAATAGCGGGACCAATGGAGGAGAACGAGCAGTACTTC,CASSQPGLIAGPMEENEQYF
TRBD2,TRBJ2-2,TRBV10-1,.,TGCGCCAGCAGTGATTGTGATAGGCTAGCGGGCCAGGGGAACACCGGGGAGCTGTTTTTT,CASSDCDRLAGQGNTGELFF
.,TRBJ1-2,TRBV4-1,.,TGCGCCAGCAGCCAAGAAGGCCGACTTCCCTATGGCTACACCTTC,CASSQEGRLPYGYTF
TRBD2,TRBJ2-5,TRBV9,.,TGTGCCAGCAGCGCGACTAGCGGAAGGGAGACCCAGTACTTC,CASSATSGRETQYF
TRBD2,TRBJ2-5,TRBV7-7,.,TGTGCCAGCAGCCCGGGACTAGCGGTCGAGTTGGAGACCCAGTACTTC,CASSPGLAVELETQYF
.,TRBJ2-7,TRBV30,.,TGTGCCTGGTCAGGACTATCCTACGAGCAGTACTTC,CAWSGLSYEQYF
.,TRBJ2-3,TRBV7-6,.,TGTGCCAGCAGCTCCCGTCGGGGTGCCACAGATACGCAGTATTTT,CASSSRRGATDTQYF
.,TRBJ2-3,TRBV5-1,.,TGCGCCAGCAGCTTGGGGACTGGGGTCGGAGATACGCAGTATTTT,CASSLGTGVGDTQYF
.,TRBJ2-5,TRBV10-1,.,TGCGCCAGCAGTGAGTCGACTAGACGCGAGACCCAGTACTTC,CASSESTRRETQYF
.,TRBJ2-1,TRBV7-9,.,TGTGCCAGCAGCTTAAGACGCGAGCAGTTCTTC,CASSLRREQFF
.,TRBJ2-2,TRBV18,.,TGTGCCAGCTCATCGGTTCGAGTAGGGACAATCACCGGGGAGCTGTTTTTT,CASSSVRVGTITGELFF
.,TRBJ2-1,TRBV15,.,TGTGCCACCAGCAGAGATAAACCGATAGGGTACAGCTCCTACAATGAGCAGTTCTTC,CATSRDKPIGYSSYNEQFF
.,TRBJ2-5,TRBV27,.,TGTGCCAGCAGTCTGACTCGCCCGACCCAGTACTTC,CASSLTRPTQYF
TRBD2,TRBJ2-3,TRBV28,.,TGTGCCAGCGGCTTACTAGCGGGGGATACGCAGTATTTT,CASGLLAGDTQYF
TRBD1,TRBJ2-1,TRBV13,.,TGTGCCAGCAGCCCCCGGACAGGGCCCCAGGACAATGAGCAGTTCTTC,CASSPRTGPQDNEQFF
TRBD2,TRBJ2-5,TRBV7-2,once,TGTGCCAGCAGCTTAGGGGGGGCTAGCGGGAGTTGGGAGGAGACCCAGTACTTC,CASSLGGASGSWEETQYF
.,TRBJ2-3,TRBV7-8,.,TGTGCCAGCAGCCGCGGCCAAGTCGTAACAGATACGCAGTATTTT,CASSRGQVVTDTQYF
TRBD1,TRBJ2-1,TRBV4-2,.,TGTGCCAGCAGCCAAGCCCCTACAGGGGTCCCCAATGAGCAGTTCTTC,CASSQAPTGVPNEQFF
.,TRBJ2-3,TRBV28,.,TGTGCCAGCAATTCCGGAGATACGCAGTATTTT,CASNSGDTQYF
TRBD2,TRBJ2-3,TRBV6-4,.,TGTGCCAGCAGTGAGGCTAGCGGGAGCACAGATACGCAGTATTTT,CASSEASGSTDTQYF
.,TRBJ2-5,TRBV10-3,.,.,CAISEGTGREGFLETQYF
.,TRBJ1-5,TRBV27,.,TGTGCCAGCAGTTTTTACAGGGGCAATCAGCCCCAGCATTTT,CASSFYRGNQPQHF
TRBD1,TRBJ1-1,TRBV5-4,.,TGTGCCAGCAGCGCCCGACAGGGGACGATGAACACTGAAGCTTTCTTT,CASSARQGTMNTEAFF